One sample yielded the 26 T cell receptor beta chains listed below, sequenced in a study of T cell responses to AZD1222 COVID-19 vaccine. Sequencing was performed with immunoSEQ multiplex PCR; in TCRdb, only in-frame clones are kept and a portion is missing. In the table there are 120,000 to 150,000 clones, 85% to 95% of which are singletons. The sequencing used peripheral blood, collected on day 0 of AZD1222 vaccination. These receptors were obtained from an adult in good health.

V is TRBV9 and J is TRBJ1-5; 7 positions agree with TRBD1. This CDR3 is 15 amino acids long. Germline V gene data show CDR1 as SGDLS and CDR2 as YYNGEE. J was trimmed by 6 bases and V by 3 bases; bases with no gene match: 9. CDR3 in amino acids: CASSADGSGGQPQHF. Here the CDR3 DNA reads TGTGCCAGCAGCGCAGACGGCTCAGGGGGTCAGCCCCAGCATTTT. The variable domain in full, completed from reference TRBV9 and TRBJ1-5, reads DSGVTQTPKHLITATGQRVTLRCSPRSGDLSVYWYQQSLDQGLQFLIQYYNGEERAKGNILERFSAQQFPDLHSELNLSSLELGDSALYFCASSADGSGGQPQHFGDGTRLSIL.

V is TRBV28 and J is TRBJ1-2, with D possibly being TRBD1 (6 bases). Germline loops: CDR1 MDHEN, CDR2 SYDVKM. The CDR3 covers 12 residues. Trimming cost V 8 bases and J 3 bases, with 10 bases left between them. CDR3 nucleotide sequence: TGTGCCAGCGTGGACAGAGACTATGGCTACACCTTC. As protein: CASVDRDYGYTF.

The chain has TRBV19 and TRBJ2-7, with 10 bases lining up with TRBD2. This CDR3 comprises 14 residues. In germline, CDR1 is LNHDA, CDR2 SQIVND (reference sequence). After removal of 5 bases from V and 1 base from J, the junction contained 2 bases not matched to a gene. The CDR3 region is CASSPSGGSYEQYF. For the CDR3, the DNA is TGTGCCAGTAGTCCTAGCGGGGGTTCCTACGAGCAGTACTTC.

CDR3 in amino acids: CASSLGGRLWEQYF. The CDR3 DNA follows: TGTGCCAGCAGTTTAGGAGGCCGTCTCTGGGAGCAGTACTTC. The rearrangement links TRBV28 to TRBJ2-7, with a weak D call TRBD2 (5 bases). Trimming cost V 2 bases and J 7 bases, with 15 bases left between them. The CDR3 runs to 14 residues. Germline V gene lookup returns CDR1 MDHEN and CDR2 SYDVKM.

The rearrangement uses TRBV5-1 and TRBJ2-3; TRBD2 matches at 15 bases. Germline values: CDR1 SGHRS, CDR2 YFSETQ. The CDR3 covers 17 residues. The V segment lost 4 bases and the J segment 3 bases; nucleotides outside the gene matches: 6. This CDR3 is CASSKSGTSGGTDTQYF. DNA for the CDR3: TGCGCCAGCAGCAAATCCGGGACTAGCGGGGGGACAGATACGCAGTATTTT.

CDR3 residues: CASSLGGLAGGGETQYF. In DNA, the CDR3 is TGTGCCAGCAGCTTAGGTGGACTAGCGGGGGGCGGGGAGACCCAGTACTTC. This chain connects TRBV7-2 to TRBJ2-5; 14 bases line up with TRBD2. The germline V gene has CDR1 SGHTA and CDR2 FQGNSA. The ends lost 1 base at V and 5 bases at J; junction bases unmatched: 6. The CDR3 totals 17 residues.

The chain recombines TRBV2 with TRBJ2-3; D is unclear. The CDR3 extends over 14 amino acids. Trimming stripped 5 bases from V and 2 bases from J, with 11 bases between. Germline loops: CDR1 SNHLY, CDR2 FYNNEI. CDR3 protein: CASSPDRLTDTQYF. CDR3 sequence (DNA): TGTGCCAGCAGTCCCGATCGCCTCACAGATACGCAGTATTTT.

The chain joins TRBV7-2 to TRBJ1-1, with D perhaps matching TRBD1 (5 bases). The CDR3 is 14 residues long. V lost 1 base and J lost 1, with 7 bases in between. In germline, CDR1 is SGHTA, CDR2 FQGNSA. CDR3 nucleotides: TGTGCCAGCAGCTTAGGGGGGGAGAACACTGAAGCTTTCTTT. Its protein is CASSLGGENTEAFF. Full variable domain (missing parts from reference TRBV7-2 and TRBJ1-1): GAGVSQSPSNKVTEKGKDVELRCDPISGHTALYWYRQSLGQGLEFLIYFQGNSAPDKSGLPSDRFSAERTGGSVSTLTIQRTQQEDSAVYLCASSLGGENTEAFFGQGTRLTVV.

V gene TRBV11-2 combines with J gene TRBJ2-2, with 10 bases lining up with TRBD2. J was trimmed by 6 bases and V by 1 base; bases with no gene match: 2. Germline CDR1 reads SGHAT; CDR2 reads FQNNGV. The CDR3 consists of 15 residues. As DNA, the CDR3 is TGTGCCAGCAGCTTAGTAGCGGGGGGCCCCGGGGAGCTGTTTTTT. Its protein product is CASSLVAGGPGELFF.

This chain connects TRBV6-5 to TRBJ1-3, with D perhaps TRBD1 (5 bases). Per the germline V gene, CDR1 is MNHEY and CDR2 is SVGAGI. The CDR3 is made up of 13 amino acids. Trimming left V 8 bases short and J 2 bases short, with 10 bases between. The chain's CDR3 is CASEEQAGNTIYF. The CDR3 DNA sequence: TGTGCCAGCGAGGAACAGGCTGGAAACACCATATATTTT.

The chain employs TRBV20-1 and TRBJ1-1; D is ambiguous. This CDR3 is built from 13 residues. Germline V CDR1 and CDR2: DFQATT, SNEGSKA (reference sequence). V dropped 3 bases and J dropped 3 bases, with 11 bases sitting between them. The CDR3 DNA sequence: TGCAGTGCTAGTTCAACAGTGCACACTGAAGCTTTCTTT. This encodes CSASSTVHTEAFF.

The chain joins TRBV29-1 to TRBJ1-3; D is unresolved. Per germline, CDR1 SQVTM and CDR2 ANQGSEA. The CDR3 has 14 amino acids. V lost 5 bases and J 4 bases, leaving 15 bases between the germline ends. The CDR3 nucleotides read TGCAGCGTTCGGGTGGGAATGGGAGGAAACACCATATATTTT. Its translation: CSVRVGMGGNTIYF.

V gene TRBV7-2 combines with J gene TRBJ1-6; D call uncertain. The V end lost 5 bases, the J end lost 7 bases, and 21 bases lay between the germline ends. CDR1 and CDR2 (germline): SGHTA, FQGNSA. There are 17 residues in the CDR3. CDR3 nucleotide sequence: TGTGCCAGCAGCCCGACGTTTGGCAGCCCGGGGAATTCACCCCTCCACTTT. It specifies CASSPTFGSPGNSPLHF.

J is TRBJ1-1 and V is TRBV28, with TRBD1 matching 7 bases. The germline V gene encodes CDR1 MDHEN and CDR2 SYDVKM. Trimming removed 5 bases from V and 4 bases from J; junction bases left unmatched: 7. The CDR3 length is 14 residues. The CDR3 sequence: CASSLTGLGTEAFF. The CDR3 nucleotides read TGTGCCAGCAGTCTGACAGGGTTGGGCACTGAAGCTTTCTTT.

This rearrangement joins TRBV14 to TRBJ2-5; tentative D call: TRBD1 (5 bases). V lost 1 base, J lost 6 bases, and 12 bases lay in between. Per the germline V gene, CDR1 is SGHDN and CDR2 is FVKESK. The CDR3 has 14 residues. The CDR3 region is CASSQGNRMKTQYF. CDR3 DNA sequence: TGTGCCAGCAGCCAAGGAAACAGGATGAAGACCCAGTACTTC. Supplemented by reference TRBV14 and TRBJ2-5, the full variable domain reads EAGVTQFPSHSVIEKGQTVTLRCDPISGHDNLYWYRRVMGKEIKFLLHFVKESKQDESGMPNNRFLAERTGGTYSTLKVQPAELEDSGVYFCASSQGNRMKTQYFGPGTRLLVL.

The V and J genes are TRBV29-1 and TRBJ2-2; no clear D gene. The CDR3 extends over 12 amino acids. Trimming removed 6 bases at V and 7 bases at J, with 12 bases between. Germline lookup yields CDR1 SQVTM and CDR2 ANQGSEA. The CDR3 spells CSVSEPGGELFF. Here the CDR3 DNA reads TGCAGCGTCTCGGAACCGGGCGGGGAGCTGTTTTTT.

DNA for the CDR3: TGTGCCAGCTCACCGGTGGTCCCGGGCGAGCAGTACTTC. It yields the protein CASSPVVPGEQYF. The rearrangement uses TRBV18 and TRBJ2-7; D unclear. The CDR3 length is 13 residues. Trimming stripped 3 bases from V and 6 bases from J, with 12 bases between. Germline loops: CDR1 KGHSH, CDR2 LQKENI.

The J gene is TRBJ1-5, the V gene TRBV5-5; no definite D call. V was shortened by 2 bases and J by 1 base, with 7 bases between the two germline ends. Per the germline V gene, CDR1 is SGHKS and CDR2 is YYEKEE (reference sequence). This CDR3 comprises 14 residues. The CDR3 coding sequence is TGTGCCAGCAGCTTTGTACAGAGCAATCAGCCCCAGCATTTT. This gives the protein CASSFVQSNQPQHF.

The table lists this clone with many counts. The rearrangement uses TRBV4-3 and TRBJ1-2, with D possibly matching TRBD1 (6 bases). From germline, CDR1 is LGHNA and CDR2 YSLEER. V dropped 4 bases and J dropped 0 bases, with 12 bases sitting between them. This CDR3 is built from 15 residues. The CDR3 DNA reads TGCGCCAGCAGCCCAGCACAGGGTACTAACTATGGCTACACCTTC. Translated, it gives CASSPAQGTNYGYTF.

The rearrangement uses TRBV4-1 and TRBJ1-6; TRBD1 agrees at 7 bases. In germline, CDR1 is MGHRA, CDR2 YSYEKL. The junction had 3 bases not matched to a gene; V was cut back by 0 bases and J by 10 bases. This CDR3 comprises 14 residues. CDR3 bases: TGCGCCAGCAGCCAAGAAGGAGGGGGCTCACCCCTCCACTTT. Translation: CASSQEGGGSPLHF.

The CDR3 reads CASSQDWRGLVKEDNSPLHF. CDR3 DNA sequence: TGTGCCAGCAGCCAAGATTGGAGGGGCTTGGTAAAGGAAGATAATTCACCCCTCCACTTT. This chain uses TRBV4-2 with TRBJ1-6, with D possibly matching TRBD1 (5 bases). In germline, CDR1 is LGHNA, CDR2 YNFKEQ. The CDR3 covers 20 residues. V was shortened by 0 bases and J by 5 bases, with 23 bases between the two germline ends.

The chain uses TRBV7-3 and TRBJ2-2; no reliable D call. Germline loops: CDR1 SGHTA, CDR2 FQGTGA. The CDR3 sequence is 14 residues long. V shed 1 base and J shed 1 base, with 4 bases lying between them. The CDR3 DNA sequence: TGTGCCAGCAGCTTAAGCAGGAACACCGGGGAGCTGTTTTTT. It codes for CASSLSRNTGELFF. Full variable domain (outside the CDR3, taken from reference TRBV7-3 and TRBJ2-2): GAGVSQTPSNKVTEKGKYVELRCDPISGHTALYWYRQSLGQGPEFLIYFQGTGAADDSGLPNDRFFAVRPEGSVSTLKIQRTERGDSAVYLCASSLSRNTGELFFGEGSRLTVL.

The gene calls are TRBV7-2 and TRBJ2-1, with 13 bases matching TRBD2. CDR3 size: 16 residues. Per the germline V gene, CDR1 is SGHTA and CDR2 is FQGNSA. V lost 4 bases and J lost 7; bases outside the gene matches: 7. The CDR3 bases are TGTGCCAGCAGCTCCCCGGGACTAGCGGGGACTAATGAGCAGTTCTTC. Its protein is CASSSPGLAGTNEQFF.

This sequence joins TRBV27 and TRBJ1-6; D ambiguous. Germline V gene data show CDR1 as MNHEY and CDR2 as SMNVEV (reference sequence). There are 14 residues in the CDR3. Trimming removed 7 bases at V and 7 bases at J, with 14 bases between. CDR3: CASTPGDSNSPLHF. Here the CDR3 DNA reads TGTGCCAGCACCCCGGGTGACTCCAATTCACCCCTCCACTTT.

The chain links TRBV28 to TRBJ1-1; D unclear. Germline V CDR1 and CDR2: MDHEN, SYDVKM. Trimming shortened V by 2 bases and J by 8 bases, and 6 bases separated the two germline ends. This CDR3 is 11 amino acids long. The CDR3 is CASSLKMEAFF. CDR3 bases: TGTGCCAGCAGTTTAAAGATGGAAGCTTTCTTT.

V gene TRBV6-2 or TRBV6-3 combines with J gene TRBJ2-5; no firm D call. This CDR3 region has 13 residues. CDR1 and CDR2 from the germline V gene are MNHEY and SVGEGT. The V and J ends lost 4 bases and 2 bases respectively, with 8 bases between them. DNA for the CDR3: TGTGCCAGCAGTTTTGTGGGGCAAGAGACCCAGTACTTC. This sequence encodes CASSFVGQETQYF.